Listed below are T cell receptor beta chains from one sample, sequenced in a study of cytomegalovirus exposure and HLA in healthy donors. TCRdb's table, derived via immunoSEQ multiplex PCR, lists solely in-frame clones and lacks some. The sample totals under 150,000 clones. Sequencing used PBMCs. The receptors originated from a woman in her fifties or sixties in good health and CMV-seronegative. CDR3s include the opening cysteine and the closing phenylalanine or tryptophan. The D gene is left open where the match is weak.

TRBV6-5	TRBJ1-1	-	CASSYSIGRVNTEAFF	TGTGCCAGCAGTTACTCGATAGGGCGGGTTAACACTGAAGCTTTCTTT
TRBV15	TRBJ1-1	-	CATSRGEGTEVFF	TGTGCCACCAGCAGAGGGGAGGGGACTGAAGTTTTCTTT
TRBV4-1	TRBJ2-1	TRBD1	CASSLGQGAINEQFF	TGCGCCAGCAGCCTCGGACAGGGGGCGATCAATGAGCAGTTCTTC
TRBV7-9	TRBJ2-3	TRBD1	CASSIPTGADVNTQYF	TGTGCCAGCAGCATCCCGACAGGGGCCGATGTTAATACGCAGTATTTT
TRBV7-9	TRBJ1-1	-	CASSPAIQVEAFF	TGTGCCAGCAGCCCAGCTATACAGGTGGAAGCTTTCTTT
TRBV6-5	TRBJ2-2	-	CASRTRTNTGELFF	TGTGCCAGCAGGACGAGGACGAACACCGGGGAGCTGTTTTTT
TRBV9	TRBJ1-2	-	CASSVEQLSGYTF	TGTGCCAGCAGCGTAGAACAGTTAAGTGGCTACACCTTC
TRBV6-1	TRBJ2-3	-	CASSGTSATDTQYF	TGTGCCAGCAGTGGTACTAGTGCGACAGATACGCAGTATTTT
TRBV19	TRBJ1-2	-	CASHQTGGRGYTF	TGTGCCAGCCACCAAACGGGGGGTAGGGGCTACACCTTC
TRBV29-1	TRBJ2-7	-	CSVGPSSYEQYF	TGCAGCGTTGGTCCAAGCTCCTACGAGCAGTACTTC
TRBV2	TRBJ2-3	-	CASGGTITDTQYF	TGTGCCAGCGGAGGGACGATCACAGATACGCAGTATTTT
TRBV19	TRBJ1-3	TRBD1	CASSTGQGLSSGNTIYF	TGTGCCAGTAGTACGGGACAGGGGCTCTCCTCTGGAAACACCATATATTTT
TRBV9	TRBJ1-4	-	CASSLTGQGEKLFF	TGTGCCAGCAGCCTCACAGGGCAGGGTGAAAAACTGTTTTTT
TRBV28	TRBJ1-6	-	CASSSGQGSSYNSPLHF	TGTGCCAGCAGTTCCGGGCAGGGGAGCTCCTATAATTCACCCCTCCACTTT
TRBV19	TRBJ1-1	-	CASSSPPGNTEAFF	TGTGCCAGTAGTAGCCCTCCGGGGAACACTGAAGCTTTCTTT
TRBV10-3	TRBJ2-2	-	CAISGAEGKANTGELFF	TGTGCCATCAGTGGGGCCGAGGGTAAGGCGAACACCGGGGAGCTGTTTTTT
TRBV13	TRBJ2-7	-	CASSLKSAYEQYF	TGTGCCAGCAGCTTAAAATCGGCCTACGAGCAGTACTTC
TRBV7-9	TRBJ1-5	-	CASSPRENQPQHF	TGTGCCAGCAGCCCCAGGGAAAATCAGCCCCAGCATTTT
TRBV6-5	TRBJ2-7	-	CASRMVGASEQYF	TGTGCCAGCAGGATGGTGGGCGCGTCCGAGCAGTACTTC
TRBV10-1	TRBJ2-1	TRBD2	CASSEVAGVGEQFF	TGCGCCAGCAGTGAAGTAGCGGGAGTGGGCGAGCAGTTCTTC
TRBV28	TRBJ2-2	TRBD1	CASSPTGVGELFF	TGTGCCAGCAGTCCGACAGGGGTAGGGGAGCTGTTTTTT
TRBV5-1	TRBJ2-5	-	CASSQPIGAQETQYF	TGCGCCAGCAGCCAACCTATAGGAGCCCAAGAGACCCAGTACTTC
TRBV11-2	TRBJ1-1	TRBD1	CASSARQGLTEAFF	TGTGCCAGCAGCGCGCGACAGGGACTTACTGAAGCTTTCTTT
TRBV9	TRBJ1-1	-	CASSVSGNRAGEAFF	TGTGCCAGCAGCGTGAGTGGGAACAGGGCAGGTGAAGCTTTCTTT
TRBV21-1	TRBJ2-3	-	CASKTHRVPDTQYF	TGTGCCAGCAAAACCCACAGGGTCCCAGATACGCAGTATTTT
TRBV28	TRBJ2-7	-	CATSDRSYEQYF	TGTGCCACCTCGGACAGAAGCTACGAGCAGTACTTC
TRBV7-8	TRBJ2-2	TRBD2	CASRSSSGRNTGELFF	TGTGCCAGCAGATCATCTAGCGGGCGTAACACCGGGGAGCTGTTTTTT
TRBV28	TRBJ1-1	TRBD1	CASSLTGTVVTEAFF	TGTGCCAGCAGTTTAACCGGGACAGTGGTCACTGAAGCTTTCTTT
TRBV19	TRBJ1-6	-	CASSIHPSYNSPLHF	TGTGCCAGTAGTATCCATCCCTCCTATAATTCACCCCTCCACTTT
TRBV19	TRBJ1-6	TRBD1	CASSADRDSPLHF	TGTGCCAGTAGTGCCGACAGGGACTCACCCCTCCACTTT
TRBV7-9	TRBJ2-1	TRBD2	CASRQSGGGDNEQFF	TGTGCCAGCAGACAAAGCGGGGGAGGAGACAATGAGCAGTTCTTC